This T cell receptor (beta chain) was captured in a study of blood T cell repertoires in COVID-19. For the study at large: From T cells, B-cell-depleted T cells, or PBMCs came the material, which was cDNA or gDNA.

Original processing methods: The authors estimated nucleated cell counts from reference gene primer amplification. TCRdb keeps only in-frame clones here, not all; method: immunoSEQ multiplex PCR. V and J calls and clone size are as listed in that table; D and trimming were resolved from the DNA. Here the sample spans 200,000 or so clones, 86% being singletons. This clone has a single count. With V trimmed by 5 bases and J by 6 bases, 10 bases remained unmatched. Germline lookup yields CDR1 MDHEN and CDR2 SYDVKM. The CDR3 is 15 residues long. Sequencing was done on a sample of PBMCs or T cells enriched from blood (not recorded which). The sequence was collected from a woman aged 40 to 50 with acute COVID-19. This chain connects TRBV28 to TRBJ1-5; TRBD1 matches 7 bases. The CDR3 DNA reads as TGTGCCAGCAGTCCTCCTGGGCAGGGGGGTCAGCCCCAGCATTTT. It encodes CASSPPGQGGQPQHF.